One and the same sample provided the 16 T cell receptor beta chains below, sequenced in a study of beta chain features in type 1 diabetes. Findings and caveats of the study: TCRB CDR3 length was moderately but significantly reduced in all four CD4+ subsets of Type 1 diabetes patients.

These receptors are not linked to any known antigen. Expressed TCRB transcripts were sequenced because the isolated RNA had all been reverse transcribed beforehand. Libraries were prepared by immunoSEQ multiplex PCR; TCRdb keeps only in-frame clonotypes and omits some of them. This repertoire shows about 660,000 clones, roughly 13% found once; its top ten account for just under 0.04%. Sample: naive CD4+ T cells from blood. These receptors all come from a man between 18 and 29 years old with type 1 diabetes.

The chain employs TRBV10-3 and TRBJ2-7; possible D gene TRBD2, 6 bases. CDR1 is ENHRY and CDR2 is SYGVKD in the germline V gene. Trimming removed 5 bases from V and 6 bases from J, with 20 bases in between. The CDR3 totals 15 residues. The CDR3 DNA is TGTGCCATCAGTACCGGGAGCGGGCGTAGGGGCGAGCAGTACTTC. Translated: CAISTGSGRRGEQYF.

This clone was observed a handful of times. This rearrangement joins TRBV4-3 to TRBJ2-7; 10 bases are shared with TRBD2. V trimming: 0 bases; J trimming: 2 bases; junction bases outside the gene matches: 1. The CDR3 spans 15 residues. From germline, CDR1 is LGHNA and CDR2 YSLEER. For the CDR3, the DNA is TGCGCCAGCAGCCAAGAGGGACTAGCGACCTACGAGCAGTACTTC. As protein: CASSQEGLATYEQYF.

In this sample, this clone turned up a few times. Other DNA sequences of this sample code for an identical CDR3. The genes are TRBV30 and TRBJ2-1; no reliable D call. The CDR3 is 11 amino acids. Germline V gene sequence: CDR1 GTSNPN, CDR2 SVGIG (reference sequence). V shed 2 bases and J shed 4 bases, with 3 bases lying between them. The CDR3 region is CAWSRYNEQFF. In DNA form, the CDR3 reads TGTGCCTGGAGTAGATACAATGAGCAGTTCTTC.

The V and J genes are TRBV4-1 and TRBJ2-1; D is ambiguous. The germline gives CDR1 MGHRA, CDR2 YSYEKL. This CDR3 spans 15 amino acids. V gave up 4 bases and J gave up 7 bases, with 17 bases separating them. This chain's CDR3 is CASSPQSRTRNEQFF. The CDR3 bases are TGCGCCAGCAGCCCCCAGTCGAGGACCCGAAATGAGCAGTTCTTC.

This chain joins TRBV10-3 and TRBJ1-5; D perhaps matches TRBD1 (6 bases). The CDR3 covers 16 residues. Between the trimmed V and J ends, which lost 3 bases and 7 bases, there was a span of 19 bases. Germline CDR1 is ENHRY and CDR2 is SYGVKD. The CDR3 region is CAISDPTLGGTQPQHF. The CDR3 DNA is TGTGCCATCAGTGACCCGACCCTGGGGGGCACACAGCCCCAGCATTTT.

This clone has a handful of counts. This chain links TRBV28 with TRBJ1-3, with D possibly being TRBD1 (5 bases). Per the germline V gene, CDR1 is MDHEN and CDR2 is SYDVKM. Trimming removed 4 bases at V and 3 bases at J, with 13 bases between. The CDR3 sequence is 15 residues long. CDR3 sequence reads: CASSSRGIVGNTIYF. CDR3 sequence (DNA): TGTGCCAGCAGTTCCCGGGGGATTGTTGGAAACACCATATATTTT.

The rearrangement links TRBV5-6 to TRBJ2-3, with TRBD2 matching over 8 bases. Per the germline V gene, CDR1 is SGHDT and CDR2 is YYEEEE. This CDR3 region has 17 residues. V lost 0 bases, J lost 0 bases, and 6 bases stayed unmatched. CDR3 region: CASSLVSGGLSTDTQYF. In nucleotides, the CDR3 is TGTGCCAGCAGCTTGGTCAGCGGGGGCCTCAGCACAGATACGCAGTATTTT. Using reference TRBV5-6 and TRBJ2-3 for the parts outside the CDR3, the full variable domain is DAGVTQSPTHLIKTRGQQVTLRCSPKSGHDTVSWYQQALGQGPQFIFQYYEEEERQRGNFPDRFSGHQFPNYSSELNVNALLLGDSALYLCASSLVSGGLSTDTQYFGPGTRLTVL.

The chain employs TRBV7-9 and TRBJ2-2; D is possibly TRBD2 (5 bases). Germline V gives CDR1 SEHNR, CDR2 FQNEAQ (reference sequence). V was pared by 5 bases and J by 4 bases, with 11 bases between. The CDR3 consists of 14 residues. The CDR3 sequence: CASSRRRSTGELFF. The CDR3 coding sequence is TGTGCCAGCAGCCGGAGGAGGTCCACCGGGGAGCTGTTTTTT.

This sequence joins TRBV7-9 and TRBJ2-5, with a possible D match to TRBD2 (5 bases). V was shortened by 5 bases and J by 5 bases, with 15 bases between the two germline ends. This CDR3 has 14 residues. The germline V gene has CDR1 SEHNR and CDR2 FQNEAQ (reference sequence). CDR3 in amino acids: CASSPFLAAETQYF. CDR3 coding DNA: TGTGCCAGCAGCCCCTTTCTAGCCGCGGAGACCCAGTACTTC.

This clone was counted a few times. Other DNA sequences in this specimen translate into the identical CDR3. The CDR3 here is CATSREGYGYTF. The CDR3 region has the DNA TGTGCCACCAGCAGAGAAGGGTATGGCTACACCTTC. V and J are TRBV15 and TRBJ1-2; unclear D gene. CDR1 LNHNV and CDR2 YYDKDF come from the germline V gene (reference sequence). V was pared by 0 bases and J by 5 bases, with 4 bases between. The CDR3 is made up of 12 amino acids.

The chain combines TRBV18 with TRBJ2-7; D is unresolved. The CDR3 sequence is 14 residues long. V was clipped by 6 bases and J by 1 base, with 13 bases between them. Germline V gene data show CDR1 as KGHSH and CDR2 as LQKENI. CDR3 sequence: CASSHDSLSYEQYF. The CDR3, as DNA: TGTGCCAGCTCCCACGACTCACTTTCCTACGAGCAGTACTTC.

Worth noting for this clone: This sample also contains other DNA sequences that code for the same CDR3. The chain combines TRBV10-3 with TRBJ1-2, with D hard to call. The germline gives CDR1 ENHRY, CDR2 SYGVKD. The CDR3 is 12 residues long. V lost 0 bases to trimming and J lost 8 bases, with 7 bases between them. In DNA, the CDR3 is TGTGCCATCAGTGAGTCCTTGGGGGGCTACACCTTC. This codes for CAISESLGGYTF.

The chain has TRBV6-1 and TRBJ2-7; weak D call: TRBD1 (6 bases). This CDR3 has 15 residues. Germline CDR1 MNHNS, CDR2 SASEGT. Trimming removed 8 bases at V and 0 bases at J, with 17 bases between. The CDR3 here is CASRRRDILSYEQYF. CDR3 bases: TGTGCCAGCCGACGCCGGGACATCCTCTCCTACGAGCAGTACTTC.

This clone was seen more than once but under ten times. V gene TRBV6-5 combines with J gene TRBJ2-5; 9 positions match TRBD1. Trimming cost V 7 bases and J 5 bases; bases outside gene matches: 11. The CDR3 is made up of 15 amino acids. CDR1 MNHEY and CDR2 SVGAGI come from the germline V gene. CDR3 in DNA: TGTGCCAGCAATCGACCGGGACAGGGATACGAGACCCAGTACTTC. Protein product: CASNRPGQGYETQYF.

In its sample, this clone was seen a few times. The J gene is TRBJ1-4, the V gene TRBV28; D is unresolved. The CDR3 is made up of 10 amino acids. Trimming removed 6 bases from V and 8 bases from J, with 4 bases in between. Germline V gene lookup returns CDR1 MDHEN and CDR2 SYDVKM. Here the CDR3 reads CASRREKLFF. In DNA, the CDR3 is TGTGCCAGCAGGAGGGAAAAACTGTTTTTT.

This clone was detected a few times. The chain uses TRBV6-5 and TRBJ2-1, with D possibly matching TRBD1 (6 bases). The germline V gene encodes CDR1 MNHEY and CDR2 SVGAGI. CDR3 size: 13 residues. V lost 5 bases, J lost 3 bases, and 8 bases lay in between. CDR3: CASSGTIYNEQFF. CDR3 nucleotide sequence: TGTGCCAGCAGTGGGACAATCTACAATGAGCAGTTCTTC.